Below are 11 T cell receptor beta chains sequenced from a single sample in a study of blood T cell repertoires in COVID-19 (dated by TCRdb to about 2020). Libraries came from the immunoSEQ multiplex PCR assay. The immuneACCESS repertoire file appears here via TCRdb, limited to in-frame rearrangements. These files lack a portion of the clones; in checked studies, under half of the deficit traces to unresolved V genes, and the cause of the others is not known. Present in this sample are about 250,000 clones, about 85% of which were seen just once. Under 4% of the sample lies in the top ten. Input material: peripheral blood. All receptors come from a man aged 18-30 years with active or convalescent COVID-19.

J is TRBJ1-2 and V is TRBV2, with 9 bases identical to TRBD1. Germline V CDR1 and CDR2: SNHLY, FYNNEI. Unmatched junction bases numbered 9, after V lost 4 bases and J lost 6 bases. There are 15 residues in the CDR3. CDR3 bases: TGTGCCAGCAGTGTGGGACAGGGCCCCCTCGATGGCTACACCTTC. Translating it yields CASSVGQGPLDGYTF.

J is TRBJ2-1 and V is TRBV5-1; 8 nucleotides match TRBD2. The V gene's germline CDR1 is SGHRS and CDR2 YFSETQ. Trimming took 4 bases from V and 3 from J; bases not matched to a gene: 6. The CDR3 sequence is 15 residues long. The CDR3 sequence: CASSHVAGNYNEQFF. CDR3 DNA sequence: TGCGCCAGCAGCCATGTAGCGGGGAACTACAATGAGCAGTTCTTC.

The CDR3 bases are TGTGCCAGCAGCCCCCGAGCAGGTTACAATGAGCAGTTCTTC. This encodes CASSPRAGYNEQFF. This chain joins TRBV13 and TRBJ2-1; unclear D gene. V lost 5 bases and J 4 bases, leaving 12 bases between the germline ends. Germline V CDR1 and CDR2: PRHDT, FYEKMQ (reference sequence). This CDR3 region has 14 residues.

The chain uses TRBV9 and TRBJ2-1, with 8 bases lining up with TRBD2. The CDR3 is made up of 19 amino acids. J was trimmed by 0 bases and V by 4 bases; bases with no gene match: 15. CDR1 and CDR2 (germline): SGDLS, YYNGEE. The CDR3 region has the DNA TGTGCCAGCAGCCCCTCAGGGTGGAATAGCGGGACCTCCTACAATGAGCAGTTCTTC. It codes for CASSPSGWNSGTSYNEQFF.

Written as DNA, the CDR3 is TGTGCCAGCAGTCTAGTTCCGGGACTAGACGGTGAGCAGTTCTTC. Residues: CASSLVPGLDGEQFF. This chain connects TRBV27 to TRBJ2-1, with 8 bases that match TRBD2. The V and J ends lost 5 bases and 9 bases, in that order; junction bases with no gene match: 12. CDR1 is MNHEY and CDR2 is SMNVEV in the germline V gene (reference sequence). The CDR3 has 15 residues.

V is TRBV29-1 and J is TRBJ1-5, with TRBD1 matching over 9 bases. CDR1 and CDR2 (germline): SQVTM, ANQGSEA. The V and J ends lost 5 bases and 0 bases, in that order; junction bases with no gene match: 2. The CDR3 loop spans 14 amino acids. CDR3 amino acids: CSVSGQGSNQPQHF. The CDR3, as DNA: TGCAGCGTTTCGGGACAGGGTAGCAATCAGCCCCAGCATTTT.

This sequence joins TRBV27 and TRBJ2-1; D may be TRBD1 (5 bases). Trimming pared 3 bases from V and 5 bases from J, leaving 11 bases between. Germline CDR1 is MNHEY and CDR2 is SMNVEV (reference sequence). The CDR3 length is 14 residues. The CDR3 region has the DNA TGTGCCAGCAGTTTCCTGACCAGGGACAATGAGCAGTTCTTC. Translated, it gives CASSFLTRDNEQFF.

The chain combines TRBV28 with TRBJ1-4; D gene ambiguous. V lost 6 bases and J 5 bases, leaving 10 bases between the germline ends. CDR1 MDHEN and CDR2 SYDVKM come from the germline V gene. The CDR3 loop spans 13 amino acids. This CDR3 reads CASRNGRNEKLFF. CDR3 bases: TGTGCCAGCAGGAACGGCAGGAATGAAAAACTGTTTTTT.

CDR3 sequence reads: CASSESPGTEAFF. The DNA of the CDR3 is TGCGCCAGCAGCGAATCCCCCGGCACTGAAGCTTTCTTT. The rearrangement links TRBV5-1 to TRBJ1-1; unclear D gene. Per the germline V gene, CDR1 is SGHRS and CDR2 is YFSETQ. With 4 bases removed from V and 4 bases from J, the gap between germline ends came to 11 bases. The CDR3 contains 13 residues.

CDR3 amino acids: CASSPGGENTEAFF. CDR3 coding DNA: TGTGCCAGCAGCCCCGGGGGGGAAAACACTGAAGCTTTCTTT. This chain links TRBV7-9 with TRBJ1-1, with D possibly matching TRBD1 (5 bases). Trimming took off 5 bases at V and 2 bases at J, with 12 bases between the two ends. The CDR3 runs to 14 residues. Germline CDR1 and CDR2: SEHNR and FQNEAQ (reference sequence).

CDR3 DNA sequence: TGCGCCAGCAGCTTTGACAGGGAGACTGAAGCTTTCTTT. It yields the protein CASSFDRETEAFF. The gene calls are TRBV5-1 and TRBJ1-1; 7 positions agree with TRBD1. The trim removed 2 bases at V and 5 bases at J, leaving 3 bases unmatched. The V gene's germline CDR1 is SGHRS and CDR2 YFSETQ. There are 13 residues in the CDR3.